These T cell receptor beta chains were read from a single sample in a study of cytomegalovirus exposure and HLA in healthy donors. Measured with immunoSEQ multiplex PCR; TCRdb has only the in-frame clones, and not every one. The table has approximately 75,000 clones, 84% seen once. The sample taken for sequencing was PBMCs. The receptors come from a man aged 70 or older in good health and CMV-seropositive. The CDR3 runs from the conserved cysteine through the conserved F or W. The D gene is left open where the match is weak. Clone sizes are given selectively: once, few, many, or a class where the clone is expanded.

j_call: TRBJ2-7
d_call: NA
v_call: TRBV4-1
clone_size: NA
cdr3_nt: TGCGCCAGCAGCCAGGCACAGGCCCTCTCCTACGAGCAGTACTTC
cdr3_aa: CASSQAQALSYEQYF

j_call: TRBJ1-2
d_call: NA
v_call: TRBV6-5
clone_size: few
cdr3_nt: TGTGCCAGCAGTTACTCACGAGAGTTAGGGGCTGGTGGCTACACCTTC
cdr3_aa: CASSYSRELGAGGYTF

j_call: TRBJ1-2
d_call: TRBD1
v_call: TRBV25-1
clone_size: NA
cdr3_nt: TGTGCCAGCAGTGACCCAGGACAGGCGGGCATTGATGGCTACACCTTC
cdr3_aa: CASSDPGQAGIDGYTF

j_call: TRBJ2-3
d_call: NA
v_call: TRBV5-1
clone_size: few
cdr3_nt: TGCGCCAGCAGCTTGTTGGGAGCTAAAGATACGCAGTATTTT
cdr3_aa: CASSLLGAKDTQYF

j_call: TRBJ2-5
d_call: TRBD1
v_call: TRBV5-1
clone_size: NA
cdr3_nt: TGCGCCAGCAGCAGGACAGGGGTCCAAGAGACCCAGTACTTC
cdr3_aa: CASSRTGVQETQYF

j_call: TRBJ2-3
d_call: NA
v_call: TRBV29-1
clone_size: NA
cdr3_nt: TGCAGCGTTCGATTCGCGGATACGCAGTATTTT
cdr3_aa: CSVRFADTQYF

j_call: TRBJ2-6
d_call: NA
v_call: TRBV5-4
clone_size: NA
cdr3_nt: TGTGCCAGCAGCTTGGCCGGGAGATCTGGGGCCAACGTCCTGACTTTC
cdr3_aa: CASSLAGRSGANVLTF

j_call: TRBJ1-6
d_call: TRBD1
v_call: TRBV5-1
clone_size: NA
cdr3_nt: TGCGCCAGCAGCTTGGAGACAGGGGGGGGATCACCCCTCCACTTT
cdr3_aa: CASSLETGGGSPLHF

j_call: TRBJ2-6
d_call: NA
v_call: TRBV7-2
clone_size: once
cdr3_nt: TGTGCCAGCAGCCAGGACTTCTCTGGGGCCAACGTCCTGACTTTC
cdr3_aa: CASSQDFSGANVLTF

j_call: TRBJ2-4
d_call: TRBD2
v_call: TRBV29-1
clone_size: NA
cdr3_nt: TGCAGCGTGGCCTCTTGGGGGGGACTAGCCAAAAACATTCAGTACTTC
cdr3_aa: CSVASWGGLAKNIQYF

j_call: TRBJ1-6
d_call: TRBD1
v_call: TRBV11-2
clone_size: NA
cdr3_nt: TGTGCCAGCAGCGGATCAGGGGGCGTATCACCCCTCCACTTT
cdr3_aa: CASSGSGGVSPLHF

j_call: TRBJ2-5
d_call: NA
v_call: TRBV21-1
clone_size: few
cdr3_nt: TGTGCCAGCAGCCTACCTGGTGGAGAGACCCAGTACTTC
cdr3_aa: CASSLPGGETQYF

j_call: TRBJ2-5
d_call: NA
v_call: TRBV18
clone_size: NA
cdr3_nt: TGTGCCAGCTCGTCTAGACCGCAAGAGACCCAGTACTTC
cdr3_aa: CASSSRPQETQYF

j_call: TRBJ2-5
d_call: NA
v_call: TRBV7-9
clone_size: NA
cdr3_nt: TGTGCCAGCAGCTCTACTAGCCCTGAGACCCAGTACTTC
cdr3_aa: CASSSTSPETQYF

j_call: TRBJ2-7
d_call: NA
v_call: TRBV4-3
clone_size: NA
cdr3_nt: TGCGCCAGCAGCCAAGAGGTGAAGGGAGCGGCTTGGGGCTCCTACGAGCAGTACTTC
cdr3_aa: CASSQEVKGAAWGSYEQYF

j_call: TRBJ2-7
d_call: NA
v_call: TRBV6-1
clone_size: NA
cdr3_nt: TGTGCCAGCAGTGAAGGACCCAGGACCTACGAGCAGTACTTC
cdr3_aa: CASSEGPRTYEQYF

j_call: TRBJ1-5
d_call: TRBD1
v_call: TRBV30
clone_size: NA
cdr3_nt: TGTGCCTGCGGGACAGATAGCAATCAGCCCCAGCATTTT
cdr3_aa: CACGTDSNQPQHF

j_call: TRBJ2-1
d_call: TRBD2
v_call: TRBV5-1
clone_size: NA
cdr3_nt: TGCGCCAGCAGCTTTCTCGGGGGGAATGAGCAGTTCTTC
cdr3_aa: CASSFLGGNEQFF

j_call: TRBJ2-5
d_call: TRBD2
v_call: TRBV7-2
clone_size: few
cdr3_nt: TGTGCCAGCAGCTTAGCGACTAGCGGGGGAGAGACCCAGTACTTC
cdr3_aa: CASSLATSGGETQYF

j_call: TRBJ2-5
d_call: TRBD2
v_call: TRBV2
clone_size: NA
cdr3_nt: TGTGCCAGCAACCGCCTAGCGGGAGCCCCAGAGACCCAGTACTTC
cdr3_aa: CASNRLAGAPETQYF

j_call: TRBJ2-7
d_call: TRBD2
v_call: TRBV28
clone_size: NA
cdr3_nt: TGTGCCAGCCGAACATCTAGCGGGAGTTACGAGCAGTACTTC
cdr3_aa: CASRTSSGSYEQYF

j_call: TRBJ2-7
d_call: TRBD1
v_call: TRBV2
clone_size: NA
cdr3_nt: TGTGCCAGCACTCAAACCGGGACAGGGGGTGGCGAGCAGTACTTC
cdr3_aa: CASTQTGTGGGEQYF

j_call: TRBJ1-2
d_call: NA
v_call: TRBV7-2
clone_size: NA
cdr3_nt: TGTGCCAGCACCCCGGGGGGGGCAGGCAAGAACTATGGCTACACCTTC
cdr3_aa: CASTPGGAGKNYGYTF

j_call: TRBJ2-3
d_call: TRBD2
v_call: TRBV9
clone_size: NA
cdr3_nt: TGTGCCAGCAGCGAAACTAGCGGGGGGGCCGTAGATACGCAGTATTTT
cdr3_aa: CASSETSGGAVDTQYF

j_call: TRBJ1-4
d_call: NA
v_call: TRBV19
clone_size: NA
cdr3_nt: TGTGCCAGTAGTCCCCGGGAGAATGAAAAACTGTTTTTT
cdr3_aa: CASSPRENEKLFF

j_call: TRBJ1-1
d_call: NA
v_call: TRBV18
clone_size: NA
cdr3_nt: TGTGCCAGCTCATCCCAAACGACAAGGAACACTGAAGCTTTCTTT
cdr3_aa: CASSSQTTRNTEAFF

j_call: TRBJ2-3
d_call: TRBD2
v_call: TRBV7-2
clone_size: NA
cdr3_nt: TGTGCCAGCAGCAAGGGAGGGGTGGTAGCAGATACGCAGTATTTT
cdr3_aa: CASSKGGVVADTQYF

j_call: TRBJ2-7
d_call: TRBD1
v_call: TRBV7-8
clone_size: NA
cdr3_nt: TGTGCCAGCAGCTCGCGGGACAGGGGTTTGGGCGAGCAGTACTTC
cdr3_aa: CASSSRDRGLGEQYF

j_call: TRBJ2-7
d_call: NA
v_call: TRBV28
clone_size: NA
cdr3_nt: TGTGCCAGCAGTTCCCCCGGGGGGCGCGAGCAGTACTTC
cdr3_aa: CASSSPGGREQYF

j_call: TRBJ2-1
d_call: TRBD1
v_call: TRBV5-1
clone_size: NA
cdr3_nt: TGCGCCAGCAGCTGGGCACAGGGGACTGAGCAGTTCTTC
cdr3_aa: CASSWAQGTEQFF

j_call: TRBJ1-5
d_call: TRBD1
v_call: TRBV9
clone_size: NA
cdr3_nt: TGTGCCAGCAGCTCGGGGACAGGGAAGGGCAATCAGCCCCAGCATTTT
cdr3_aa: CASSSGTGKGNQPQHF

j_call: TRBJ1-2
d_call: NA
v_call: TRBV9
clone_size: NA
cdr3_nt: TGTGCCAGCAGCTACCAGCCCGGACAGCTTGGCTACACCTTC
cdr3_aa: CASSYQPGQLGYTF

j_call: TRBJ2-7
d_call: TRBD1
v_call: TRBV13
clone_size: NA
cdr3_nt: TGTGCCAGCAGCGTCCGGGACAGAAGCTCCTACGAGCAGTACTTC
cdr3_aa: CASSVRDRSSYEQYF